The rows below give T cell receptor beta chains drawn from one sample of a study of blood T cells in healthy people across ages. TCRdb independently ran MiXCR on the 5' RACE reads; one entry per CDR3 protein. The data hold about 830,000 distinct CDR3 sequences, with 58% observed a single time. Sequenced material: blood. The receptors originated from a man aged 25-45 years in good health. The CDR3 runs from the conserved cysteine through the conserved F or W. The order of the fields is CDR3 protein, CDR3 DNA, CDR3 length, D gene, clone size, J gene, V gene. A D gene is named only where the DNA matches it firmly. A clone size is listed for some rows: how often the clone was seen (once, few, many), or a class if it is expanded.

CSVEDRTSGNNEQFF | TGCAGCGTTGAAGACCGGACTAGCGGAAACAATGAGCAGTTCTTC | 15 | TRBD2 | few | TRBJ2-1 | TRBV29-1
CSAPTRDRQYSPLHF | TGCAGTGCCCCTACCCGGGACAGACAATATTCACCCCTCCACTTT | 15 | TRBD1 | NA | TRBJ1-6 | TRBV20-1
CSVGDAYNEQFF | TGCAGCGTTGGGGACGCATACAATGAGCAGTTCTTC | 12 | NA | NA | TRBJ2-1 | TRBV29-1
CASSTQLGVDTQYF | TGTGCCAGCAGCACACAACTAGGGGTCGATACGCAGTATTTT | 14 | NA | NA | TRBJ2-3 | TRBV11-2
CASSLAISNQPQHF | TGTGCCAGCAGCTTAGCTATTAGCAATCAGCCCCAGCATTTT | 14 | NA | NA | TRBJ1-5 | TRBV7-2
CASSKGVAGVETQHF | TGTGCCAGCAGCAAAGGTGTGGCGGGGGTGGAGACCCAGCATTTT | 15 | NA | NA | TRBJ1-5 | TRBV21-1
CASSQDTSTRSYNEQFF | TGCGCCAGCAGCCAAGATACTAGCACCCGCTCCTACAATGAGCAGTTCTTC | 17 | NA | few | TRBJ2-1 | TRBV4-3
CASSAGITDTQYF | TGTGCCAGCAGCGCCGGGATCACAGATACGCAGTATTTT | 13 | NA | NA | TRBJ2-3 | TRBV11-2
CASSHGRIHQPQHF | TGTGCCAGCAGCCATGGACGGATACATCAGCCCCAGCATTTT | 14 | NA | NA | TRBJ1-5 | TRBV7-2
CASSLISHYGYTF | TGCGCCAGCAGCTTGATCAGTCACTATGGCTACACCTTC | 13 | NA | few | TRBJ1-2 | TRBV5-1
CSATMTSGDTDTQYF | TGCAGTGCTACCATGACTAGCGGAGACACAGATACGCAGTATTTT | 15 | TRBD2 | NA | TRBJ2-3 | TRBV20-1
CASSLSPPGREQFF | TGTGCCAGCAGTTTGTCGCCCCCGGGACGTGAGCAGTTCTTC | 14 | NA | NA | TRBJ2-1 | TRBV27
CSSLGPAGGPVNEQFF | TGCAGCTCTTTGGGACCGGCGGGAGGCCCTGTGAATGAGCAGTTCTTC | 16 | TRBD2 | NA | TRBJ2-1 | TRBV29-1
CASGTGTPKQYF | TGTGCCAGCGGAACCGGGACTCCAAAGCAGTACTTC | 12 | NA | NA | TRBJ2-4 | TRBV6-2/TRBV6-3
CASSESGGSRYNEQFF | TGTGCCAGCAGTGAATCCGGCGGGAGCCGTTACAATGAGCAGTTCTTC | 16 | TRBD2 | NA | TRBJ2-1 | TRBV25-1
CSVESGEGAPTYEQYF | TGCAGCGTTGAAAGTGGAGAGGGTGCACCCACCTACGAGCAGTACTTC | 16 | NA | few | TRBJ2-7 | TRBV29-1
CASSQASGPYNEQFF | TGTGCCAGCAGCCAAGCTAGCGGTCCCTACAATGAGCAGTTCTTC | 15 | TRBD2 | NA | TRBJ2-1 | TRBV4-2
CASSPYSGRAEDIQYF | TGTGCCAGCAGTCCCTATAGCGGGAGGGCCGAGGACATTCAGTACTTC | 16 | TRBD2 | NA | TRBJ2-4 | TRBV6-2/TRBV6-3
CASSLNFRTPSYEQYF | TGTGCCAGCAGTTTAAATTTTAGGACACCCTCCTACGAGCAGTACTTC | 16 | NA | few | TRBJ2-7 | TRBV28
CASADWRASRETQYF | TGTGCCAGCGCGGACTGGAGGGCCAGTCGGGAGACCCAGTACTTC | 15 | NA | few | TRBJ2-5 | TRBV6-2/TRBV6-3
CSAMQGNYGYTF | TGCAGCGCGATGCAGGGCAACTATGGCTACACCTTC | 12 | NA | few | TRBJ1-2 | TRBV20-1
CASSPLGLAERETQYF | TGTGCCAGCTCACCACTGGGACTAGCGGAGCGAGAGACCCAGTACTTC | 16 | TRBD2 | NA | TRBJ2-5 | TRBV18
CASSPSGQMSYEQYF | TGTGCCAGCAGCCCCTCGGGGCAGATGTCCTACGAGCAGTACTTC | 15 | NA | NA | TRBJ2-7 | TRBV7-2
CSARLAGRNGETQYF | TGCAGTGCTAGGCTAGCTGGCCGGAATGGGGAGACCCAGTACTTC | 15 | NA | few | TRBJ2-5 | TRBV20-1
CSAKSQLGRSYEQYF | TGCAGTGCAAAATCTCAACTGGGCAGGAGCTACGAGCAGTACTTC | 15 | NA | NA | TRBJ2-7 | TRBV20-1
CASSLSVEEQYF | TGTGCCAGCAGCCTGAGTGTTGAGGAGCAGTACTTC | 12 | NA | NA | TRBJ2-7 | TRBV11-2
CSGVDLGGAAGYTF | TGCAGCGGAGTGGATTTGGGGGGGGCAGCGGGCTACACCTTC | 14 | NA | NA | TRBJ1-2 | TRBV29-1